Here is one T cell receptor (beta chain) with its context. The authors sequenced TCR beta from blood CD8+ and CD4+ T cells. Control patients had untreated stable or active relapsing-remitting multiple sclerosis by revised McDonald criteria. While CD8+ and CD4+ T cells were isolated negatively, TEMRA cells were enriched by FACS. This sample was taken from a study of CD8 T cells in Susac syndrome. The authors reverse transcribed roughly 0.5 to 1 ug RNA with random hexamers. Amplification of TCR beta CDR3 was carried out by immunoSEQ multiplex PCR, which covered 54 Vbeta and 13 Jbeta segments. Using its own MiXCR run on the immunoSEQ multiplex PCR reads, TCRdb lists one record per CDR3 protein. The sample has about 76,000 distinct CDR3 sequences, roughly nine tenths seen once. Trimming removed 4 bases at V and 5 bases at J, with 16 bases between. Looked up from germline, CDR1 is SGDLS and CDR2 is YYNGEE. The CDR3 is made up of 15 amino acids.

The material sequenced was CD8+ T cells from PBMCs. The J gene is TRBJ2-1, the V gene TRBV9; D could derive from TRBD1 or TRBD2 (5 bases each). The sequence was obtained from a human donor with multiple sclerosis. CDR3 protein: CASSPPLGTHNEQFF. The CDR3 DNA follows: TGTGCCAGCAGCCCTCCTTTGGGGACGCACAATGAGCAGTTCTTC.